The clone carrying this T cell receptor (beta chain) was counted once. These data originate in a study of memory CD4+ T cells and cytomegalovirus serostatus. The method was immunoSEQ multiplex PCR; TCRdb's version includes in-frame clones alone and lacks a portion of them. This table holds about 56,000 clones, 60% to 75% found once. The sort gate was single viable CD3+CD4+CD8-CD45RO+ cells for memory CD4+ T cells. Germline V CDR1 and CDR2: SEHNR, FQNEAQ (reference sequence). V lost 3 bases, J lost 10 bases, and 13 bases lay in between. The length of the CDR3 is 12 residues. The chain couples TRBV7-9 to TRBJ2-7; unclear D gene. Sequencing input: memory CD4+ T cells from blood. This TCR was recovered from an adult in good health and CMV-seropositive. CDR3: CASSLDEVVQYF. The DNA of the CDR3 is TGTGCCAGCAGCTTGGATGAGGTCGTCCAGTACTTC.